This T cell receptor (beta chain) was profiled in a study of regulatory T cells in long-lasting Graves disease. Study context: Persistent Graves' disease denoted over 5 years of antithyroid drugs plus positive TSH receptor antibodies. Whole-study results and caveats: There was favoring of TRBV28, TRBJ1-2 and TRBJ2-5 in persistent disease. New patients shared approximately 930 public clonotypes, fewer than the approximately 3,000 shared by persistent patients.

The CDR3 spans 14 residues. Germline CDR1 reads MDHEN; CDR2 reads SYDVKM. Trimming stripped 3 bases from V and 5 bases from J, with 14 bases between. This clonotype was counted at least ten times. Antigen: not known. Time point in this sample: persistent/refractory GD, antithyroid drugs over 5 years with positive TRAb. From PBMCs, RNA was extracted and then used to make the TCR library. An endocrinology department in Xi'an, China, recruited the patients. Sequencing libraries for TCR beta were prepared with iRepertoire HTBI primers and Arm-PCR of CDR3 regions. TCRdb recomputed calls from the multiplex PCR reads with MiXCR, one row per CDR3 protein. The sample holds approximately 500,000 distinct CDR3 sequences, around a fifth seen once.

The origin of this receptor is a female donor with Graves disease. This chain connects TRBV28 to TRBJ2-7; D gene unclear. The source was peripheral blood mononuclear cells (PBMCs), collected when the disease was refractory, from a patient treated with antithyroid drugs. The CDR3 reads CASSLGKGGDEQYF. For the CDR3, the DNA is TGTGCCAGCAGTTTGGGGAAGGGTGGGGACGAGCAGTACTTC.